This T cell receptor beta chain originates from a study of blood T cells in healthy people across ages. Study-wide points: A strong correlation was seen between TCR beta diversity and naive T cell percentage.

Germline V gene data show CDR1 as DFQATT and CDR2 as SNEGSKA (reference sequence). Trimming stripped 2 bases from V and 10 bases from J, with 14 bases between. The CDR3 covers 12 residues. It was with a sample-barcoded 5' primer and a J-beta primer mix that a second PCR of roughly 6 to 12 cycles was run. TCRdb reprocessed the 5' RACE reads via MiXCR and lists one record per CDR3 protein. The data show 1.5 million to 1.8 million distinct CDR3 sequences, roughly two fifths seen once. There are a few counts of this clonotype. Antigen unknown. V is TRBV20-1 and J is TRBJ1-2; D not resolved. The receptor was derived from a woman in her late teens or twenties in good health. Specimen: blood. DNA for the CDR3: TGCAGTGCTAGAACCGCCGATCGGGTCTACACCTTC. Residues: CSARTADRVYTF.